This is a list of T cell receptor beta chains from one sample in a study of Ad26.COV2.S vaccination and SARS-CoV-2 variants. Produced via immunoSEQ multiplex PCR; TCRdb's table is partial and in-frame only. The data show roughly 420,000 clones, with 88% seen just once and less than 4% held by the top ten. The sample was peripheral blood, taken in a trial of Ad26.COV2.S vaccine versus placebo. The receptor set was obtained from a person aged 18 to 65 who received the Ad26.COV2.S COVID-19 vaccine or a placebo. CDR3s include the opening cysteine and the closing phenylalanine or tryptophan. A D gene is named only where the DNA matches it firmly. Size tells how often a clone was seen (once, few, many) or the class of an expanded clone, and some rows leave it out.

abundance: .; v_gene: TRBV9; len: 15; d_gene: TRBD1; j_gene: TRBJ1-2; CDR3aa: CASSPVTGSNYGYTF; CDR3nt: TGTGCCAGCAGCCCGGTGACAGGGAGTAACTATGGCTACACCTTC
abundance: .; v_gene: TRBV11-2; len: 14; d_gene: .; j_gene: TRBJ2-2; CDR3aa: CASSLAANTGELFF; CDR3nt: TGTGCCAGCAGCTTAGCCGCGAACACCGGGGAGCTGTTTTTT
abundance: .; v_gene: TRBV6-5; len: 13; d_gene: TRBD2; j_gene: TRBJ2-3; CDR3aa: CASSKRGADTQYF; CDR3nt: TGTGCCAGCAGTAAGCGGGGGGCAGATACGCAGTATTTT
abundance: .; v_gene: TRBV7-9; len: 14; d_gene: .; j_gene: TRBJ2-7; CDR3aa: CASSLHDSSYEQYF; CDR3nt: TGTGCCAGCAGCCTCCACGACAGCTCCTACGAGCAGTACTTC
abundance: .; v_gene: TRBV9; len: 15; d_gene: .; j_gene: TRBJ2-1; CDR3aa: CASSVEARVLNEQFF; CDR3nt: TGTGCCAGCAGCGTAGAGGCCCGAGTACTCAATGAGCAGTTCTTC
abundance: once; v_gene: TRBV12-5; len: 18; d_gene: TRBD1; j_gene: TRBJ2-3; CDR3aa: CASGLVLPYRGWYDTQYF; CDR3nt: TGTGCTAGTGGTTTGGTATTGCCATACAGGGGATGGTACGATACGCAGTATTTT
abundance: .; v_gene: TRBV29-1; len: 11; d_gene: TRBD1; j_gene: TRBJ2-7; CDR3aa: CSAHRGNEQYF; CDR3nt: TGCAGCGCCCACAGGGGTAACGAGCAGTACTTC
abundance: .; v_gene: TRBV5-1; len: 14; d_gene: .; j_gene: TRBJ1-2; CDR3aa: CASSLAPGTYGYTF; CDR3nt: TGCGCCAGCAGCTTGGCCCCAGGGACCTATGGCTACACCTTC
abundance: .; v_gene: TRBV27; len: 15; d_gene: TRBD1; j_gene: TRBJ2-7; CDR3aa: CASSPRRTGRDEQYF; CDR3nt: TGTGCCAGCAGCCCCCGGAGGACAGGAAGGGACGAGCAGTACTTC
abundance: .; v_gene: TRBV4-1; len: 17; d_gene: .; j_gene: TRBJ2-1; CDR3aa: CASSQELSLAVDNEQFF; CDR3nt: TGCGCCAGCAGCCAAGAGCTTTCACTAGCTGTCGACAATGAGCAGTTCTTC
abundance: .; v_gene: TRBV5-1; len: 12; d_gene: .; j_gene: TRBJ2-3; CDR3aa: CASSPTLDTQYF; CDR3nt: TGCGCCAGCAGCCCAACCCTAGATACGCAGTATTTT
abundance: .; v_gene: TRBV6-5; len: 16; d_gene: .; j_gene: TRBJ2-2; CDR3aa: CASSSESTVNTGELFF; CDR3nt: TGTGCCAGCAGTTCTGAGTCGACAGTTAACACCGGGGAGCTGTTTTTT
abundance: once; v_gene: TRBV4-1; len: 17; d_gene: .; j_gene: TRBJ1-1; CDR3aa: CASSDTGLPGLNTEAFF; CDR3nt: TGCGCCAGCAGCGATACCGGACTCCCGGGGCTGAACACTGAAGCTTTCTTT